The next 19 T cell receptor beta chains were all read from a single sample in a study of blood T cell repertoires in COVID-19. Repertoires were generated with immunoSEQ multiplex PCR, while TCRdb's copy carries only in-frame clones and drops some. The sample shows about 300,000 clones, 85% to 90% of them seen only once. The sequenced material came from PBMCs or T cells enriched from blood (not recorded which). Receptor source: a man aged 30-40 years who had recovered from COVID-19.

V and J are TRBV7-6 and TRBJ2-1; TRBD2 agrees at 7 bases. With 4 bases clipped from V and 7 bases from J, the junction kept 10 bases outside the gene matches. CDR3 size: 15 residues. CDR1 SGHVS and CDR2 FNYEAQ come from the germline V gene. CDR3 region: CASSSIAGGGNEQFF. The CDR3 DNA sequence: TGTGCCAGCAGCTCCATAGCGGGTGGGGGAAATGAGCAGTTCTTC.

J is TRBJ2-2 and V is TRBV25-1; D call uncertain. Germline CDR1 MGHDK, CDR2 SYGVNS. This CDR3 is built from 15 residues. V was pared by 0 bases and J by 1 base, with 6 bases between. DNA of the CDR3: TGTGCCAGCAGTGAATACGGTGGGAACACCGGGGAGCTGTTTTTT. Translated: CASSEYGGNTGELFF. Full variable domain (remainder filled in from reference TRBV25-1 and TRBJ2-2): EADIYQTPRYLVIGTGKKITLECSQTMGHDKMYWYQQDPGMELHLIHYSYGVNSTEKGDLSSESTVSRIRTEHFPLTLESARPSHTSQYLCASSEYGGNTGELFFGEGSRLTVL.

This clone was counted once. This chain connects TRBV5-1 to TRBJ1-4; TRBD1 agrees at 9 bases. Germline trimming cut 3 bases from V and 8 bases from J; bases unmatched to any gene: 5. The length of the CDR3 is 14 residues. The germline V gene encodes CDR1 SGHRS and CDR2 YFSETQ. The CDR3 reads CASSSGDREEKLFF. The CDR3 DNA reads TGCGCCAGCAGCTCAGGGGACAGGGAGGAAAAACTGTTTTTT.

The chain is built from TRBV5-1 and TRBJ1-5, with D tentatively TRBD1 (6 bases). The germline V and J ends were trimmed by 4 bases and 10 bases, with 15 bases remaining between them. The germline CDR1 and CDR2 sequences are SGHRS and YFSETQ. The CDR3 has 13 amino acids. DNA of the CDR3: TGCGCCAGCAGCCTGGACAGCGGGTCACCCCAGCATTTT. It yields the protein CASSLDSGSPQHF. Combining the CDR3 with reference TRBV5-1 and TRBJ1-5 gives the whole variable domain KAGVTQTPRYLIKTRGQQVTLSCSPISGHRSVSWYQQTPGQGLQFLFEYFSETQRNKGNFPGRFSGRQFSNSRSEMNVSTLELGDSALYLCASSLDSGSPQHFGDGTRLSIL.

V is TRBV4-2 and J is TRBJ2-7, with TRBD2 matching 12 bases. The CDR3 covers 18 residues. Germline V gene sequence: CDR1 LGHNA, CDR2 YNFKEQ. The ends lost 0 bases at V and 7 bases at J; junction bases unmatched: 13. The CDR3 bases are TGTGCCAGCAGCCAAGATCTAGGGACTAGCGGGCGAGTGTGGGAGCAGTACTTC. It is translated as CASSQDLGTSGRVWEQYF.

This clone occurred once. The V and J genes are TRBV27 and TRBJ2-7, with 9 nucleotides matching TRBD1. The CDR3 contains 14 residues. The germline CDR1 and CDR2 sequences are MNHEY and SMNVEV (reference sequence). The V and J ends lost 7 bases and 5 bases, in that order; junction bases with no gene match: 9. The CDR3 reads CASTLQGAGHEQYF. Written as DNA, the CDR3 is TGTGCCAGCACCTTACAGGGGGCTGGCCACGAGCAGTACTTC.

This chain links TRBV10-2 with TRBJ2-5; 7 bases are shared with TRBD1. The CDR3 is 14 amino acids. J lost 1 base, V lost 7 bases, and 6 bases had no gene match. CDR1 WSHSY and CDR2 SAAADI come from the germline V gene. CDR3: CASTETGPQETQYF. The CDR3 region has the DNA TGCGCCAGCACCGAGACAGGGCCCCAAGAGACCCAGTACTTC.

The chain recombines TRBV3-1 (or the pseudogene TRBV3-2) with TRBJ2-1, with 10 bases lining up with TRBD2. The CDR3 runs to 17 residues. J was trimmed by 1 base and V by 5 bases; bases with no gene match: 8. Germline assignment: CDR1 LGHDT and CDR2 YNNKEL (reference sequence). Written as DNA, the CDR3 is TGTGCCAGCAGCACCCGAAGCGGGAGGGGGTCCTACAATGAGCAGTTCTTC. Translating it yields CASSTRSGRGSYNEQFF.

The chain is built from TRBV18 and TRBJ1-4; D unclear. Germline CDR1 and CDR2: KGHSH and LQKENI. The CDR3 covers 15 residues. Trimming left V 2 bases short and J 4 bases short, with 11 bases between. The CDR3 bases are TGTGCCAGCTCACCATCGACGGCGGGTAATGAAAAACTGTTTTTT. Protein sequence: CASSPSTAGNEKLFF. Full variable domain (remainder filled in from reference TRBV18 and TRBJ1-4): NAGVMQNPRHLVRRRGQEARLRCSPMKGHSHVYWYRQLPEEGLKFMVYLQKENIIDESGMPKERFSAEFPKEGPSILRIQQVVRGDSAAYFCASSPSTAGNEKLFFGSGTQLSVL.

This chain links TRBV6-4 with TRBJ2-7; unclear D gene. The CDR3 loop spans 14 amino acids. The V end was cut by 4 bases, the J end by 3 bases, with 13 bases between. The germline V gene has CDR1 MRHNA and CDR2 SNTAGT. CDR3 coding DNA: TGTGCCAGCAGTGGTTCTAGGCCGAGCTACGAGCAGTACTTC. Its protein product is CASSGSRPSYEQYF.

The V gene is TRBV12-3 or TRBV12-4, the J gene TRBJ2-5, with D perhaps TRBD2 (5 bases). The CDR3 length is 13 residues. V lost 6 bases and J lost 5, with 13 bases in between. CDR3 DNA sequence: TGTGCCAGCAGCGGGGTAAAAGGGGAGACCCAGTACTTC. This gives the protein CASSGVKGETQYF.

The chain links TRBV5-1 to TRBJ2-2; D unresolved. The germline V gene encodes CDR1 SGHRS and CDR2 YFSETQ. The CDR3 runs 14 residues. V was cut by 1 base and J by 4 bases, with 8 bases left in between. The CDR3 protein is CASSLLQSTGELFF. CDR3 DNA: TGCGCCAGCAGCTTGTTACAGTCCACCGGGGAGCTGTTTTTT.

CDR3 nucleotides: TGTGCCAGCAGTGAAGGGCGGGGTGTAGTAGGCAATCAGCCCCAGCATTTT. Translating it yields CASSEGRGVVGNQPQHF. The V call is TRBV2, the J call TRBJ1-5, with D uncertain. Germline V gene lookup returns CDR1 SNHLY and CDR2 FYNNEI. This CDR3 has 17 residues. Trimming shortened V by 1 base and J by 2 bases, and 15 bases separated the two germline ends.

The chain recombines TRBV7-9 with TRBJ2-3; D perhaps matches TRBD1 (6 bases). V dropped 7 bases and J dropped 7 bases, with 15 bases sitting between them. Germline V gene sequence: CDR1 SEHNR, CDR2 FQNEAQ (reference sequence). The CDR3 length is 13 residues. This CDR3 reads CASTAKQGNTQYF. The CDR3, as DNA: TGTGCCAGCACCGCTAAACAGGGAAATACGCAGTATTTT. The entire variable domain, with the rest obtained from reference TRBV7-9 and TRBJ2-3, is as follows: DTGVSQNPRHKITKRGQNVTFRCDPISEHNRLYWYRQTLGQGPEFLTYFQNEAQLEKSRLLSDRFSAERPKGSFSTLEIQRTEQGDSAMYLCASTAKQGNTQYFGPGTRLTVL.

The chain employs TRBV19 and TRBJ1-2; D gene uncertain. The CDR3 is made up of 15 amino acids. Trimming removed 3 bases from V and 4 bases from J, with 15 bases in between. Germline V lookup: CDR1 LNHDA, CDR2 SQIVND (reference sequence). The CDR3 bases are TGTGCCAGTAGTATGGCCGCCAGGTCCTTCTATGGCTACACCTTC. This encodes CASSMAARSFYGYTF.

This chain links TRBV28 with TRBJ1-5; TRBD1 might be the D (5 bases). From germline, CDR1 is MDHEN and CDR2 SYDVKM. This CDR3 contains 15 residues. V dropped 6 bases and J dropped 1 base, with 13 bases sitting between them. CDR3 bases: TGTGCCAGCAGGGTCCTCAGGGTGAGCAATCAGCCCCAGCATTTT. Its translation is CASRVLRVSNQPQHF.

This sequence joins TRBV25-1 and TRBJ2-3; 8 bases line up with TRBD1. Germline lookup yields CDR1 MGHDK and CDR2 SYGVNS. Losses at the gene ends were 5 bases for V and 5 bases for J; bases not matched to a gene: 3. This CDR3 has 13 residues. CDR3 nucleotides: TGTGCCAGCAGTCAGGGGGCCGGAGATACGCAGTATTTT. As protein: CASSQGAGDTQYF.

The rearrangement links TRBV3-1 (or the pseudogene TRBV3-2) to TRBJ2-5; no firm D call. V was clipped by 9 bases and J by 1 base, with 18 bases between them. Germline V gene lookup returns CDR1 LGHDT and CDR2 YNNKEL (reference sequence). This CDR3 has 15 amino acids. The chain's CDR3 is CASTNSLGPQETQYF. The DNA for the CDR3 is TGTGCCAGTACCAACAGCCTCGGTCCCCAAGAGACCCAGTACTTC.

Concerning this clone: This may come from a read error, since a much larger clone is one base off. The rearrangement uses TRBV7-9 and TRBJ2-7; 8 nucleotides align to TRBD1. Germline V gives CDR1 SEHNR, CDR2 FQNEAQ (reference sequence). V lost 5 bases and J lost 3; bases outside the gene matches: 3. The CDR3 covers 13 residues. CDR3 protein: CASSQGQVYEQYF. The CDR3 DNA reads as TGTGCCAGCAGCCAGGGACAGGTCTACGAGCAGTACTTC.